This T cell receptor (beta chain) was profiled in a study of blood T cell repertoires in COVID-19. CDR3 size: 15 residues. V was shortened by 7 bases and J by 3 bases, with 15 bases between the two germline ends. Germline V gene lookup returns CDR1 MNHEY and CDR2 SVGAGI. Clones were read by immunoSEQ multiplex PCR, and TCRdb kept only the in-frame ones, dropping some. The repertoire holds 250,000 to 400,000 clones, roughly 90% seen once, with less than 3% in the top ten. This clone turned up a few times. Sequenced input: peripheral blood. The sequence came from a woman in her 30s with COVID-19, enrolled during active disease. The chain joins TRBV6-5 to TRBJ1-4, with D hard to call. CDR3 region: CASKVTQFANEKLFF. The CDR3 nucleotides read TGTGCCAGCAAGGTCACACAGTTCGCTAATGAAAAACTGTTTTTT.